This T cell receptor beta chain was recovered during a study of response to subunit inactivated influenza vaccine. Overall study findings and caveats: T cells newly recruited by each seasonal influenza vaccination are few, the authors suggested.

This clonotype was counted a few times. As yet, its antigen is unknown. One entry per CDR3 protein, called by TCRdb with MiXCR from the RT-PCR reads. The sample carries fewer than 700,000 distinct CDR3 sequences, 10% to 15% recorded once. With 1 base removed from V and 8 bases from J, the gap between germline ends came to 11 bases. CDR3 length equals 13 residues. The germline CDR1 and CDR2 sequences are SEHNR and FQNEAQ (reference sequence). The receptor was derived from a man aged 50-60 years who received an inactivated influenza vaccine. The V and J genes are TRBV7-9 and TRBJ1-2; D not resolved. The sample was PBMCs from blood, taken about 40 days after vaccination. CDR3 bases: TGTGCCAGCAGCTTAGGTCAACGAGAGGGCTACACCTTC. Encoded protein: CASSLGQREGYTF. Full variable domain (remainder filled in from reference TRBV7-9 and TRBJ1-2): DTGVSQNPRHKITKRGQNVTFRCDPISEHNRLYWYRQTLGQGPEFLTYFQNEAQLEKSRLLSDRFSAERPKGSFSTLEIQRTEQGDSAMYLCASSLGQREGYTFGSGTRLTVV.